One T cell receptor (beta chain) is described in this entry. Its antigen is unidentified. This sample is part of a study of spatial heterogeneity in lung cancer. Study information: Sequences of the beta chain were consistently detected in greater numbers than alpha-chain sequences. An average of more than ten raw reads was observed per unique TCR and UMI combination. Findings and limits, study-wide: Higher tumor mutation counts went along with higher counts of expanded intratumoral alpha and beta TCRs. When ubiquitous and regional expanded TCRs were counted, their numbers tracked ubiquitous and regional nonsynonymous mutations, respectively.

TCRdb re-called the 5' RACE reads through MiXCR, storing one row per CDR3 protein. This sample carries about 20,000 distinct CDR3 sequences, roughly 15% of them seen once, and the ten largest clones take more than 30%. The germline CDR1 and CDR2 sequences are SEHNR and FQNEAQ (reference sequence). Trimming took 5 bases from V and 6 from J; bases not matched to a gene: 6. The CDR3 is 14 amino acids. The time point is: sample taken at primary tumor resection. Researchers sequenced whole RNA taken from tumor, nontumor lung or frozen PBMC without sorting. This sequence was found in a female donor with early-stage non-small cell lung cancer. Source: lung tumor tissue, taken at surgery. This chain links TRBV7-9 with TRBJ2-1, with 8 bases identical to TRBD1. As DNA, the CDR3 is TGTGCCAGCAGCCGCTCCGGGACAGGCAATGAGCAGTTCTTC. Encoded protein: CASSRSGTGNEQFF.